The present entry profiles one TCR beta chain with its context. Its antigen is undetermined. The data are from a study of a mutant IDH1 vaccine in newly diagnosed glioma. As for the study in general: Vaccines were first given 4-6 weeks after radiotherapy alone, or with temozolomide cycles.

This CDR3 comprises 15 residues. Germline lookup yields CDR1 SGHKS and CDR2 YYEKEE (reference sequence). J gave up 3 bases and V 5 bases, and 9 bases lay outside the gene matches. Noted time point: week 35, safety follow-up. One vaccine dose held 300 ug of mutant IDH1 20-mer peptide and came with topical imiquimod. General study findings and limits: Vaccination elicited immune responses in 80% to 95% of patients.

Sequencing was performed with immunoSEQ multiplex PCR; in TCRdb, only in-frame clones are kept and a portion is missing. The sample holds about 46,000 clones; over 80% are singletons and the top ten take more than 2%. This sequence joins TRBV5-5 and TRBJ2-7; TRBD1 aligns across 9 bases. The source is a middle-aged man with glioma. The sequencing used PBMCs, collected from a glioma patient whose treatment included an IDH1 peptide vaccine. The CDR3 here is CASSYRTGGVYEQYF. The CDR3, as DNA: TGTGCCAGCAGTTACCGTACAGGGGGCGTCTACGAGCAGTACTTC.